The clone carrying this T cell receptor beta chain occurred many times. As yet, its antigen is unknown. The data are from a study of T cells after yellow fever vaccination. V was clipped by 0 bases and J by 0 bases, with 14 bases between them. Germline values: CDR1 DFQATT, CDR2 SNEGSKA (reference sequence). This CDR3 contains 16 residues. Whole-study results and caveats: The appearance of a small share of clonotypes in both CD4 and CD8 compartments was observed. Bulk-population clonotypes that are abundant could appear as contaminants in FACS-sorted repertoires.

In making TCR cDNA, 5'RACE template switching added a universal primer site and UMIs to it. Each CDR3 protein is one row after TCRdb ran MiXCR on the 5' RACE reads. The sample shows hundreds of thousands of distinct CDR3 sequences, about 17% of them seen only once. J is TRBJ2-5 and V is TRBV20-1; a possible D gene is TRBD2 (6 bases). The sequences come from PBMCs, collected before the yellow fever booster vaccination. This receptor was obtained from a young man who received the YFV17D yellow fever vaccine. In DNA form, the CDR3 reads TGCAGTGCTAGAGATAGTGCAGGGAGGTACCAAGAGACCCAGTACTTC. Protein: CSARDSAGRYQETQYF.